This T cell receptor (beta chain) was retrieved from a study of OX40 agonist ivuxolimab in advanced cancers. General study results and limits: Among expanded peripheral T cells, antigen specificity went undetermined. Dosing at 0.1 to 3.0 mg/kg was accompanied by clonal expansion of CD4+ and CD8+ blood T cells by week 6.

Generated by immunoSEQ multiplex PCR, the TCRdb table keeps only in-frame clones and is missing some. Counted here are 70,000 to 85,000 clones, about 93% occurring once; the ten biggest clones make up about 5.9%. The CDR3 has 16 amino acids. Germline values: CDR1 SGHTA, CDR2 FQGNSA. The J segment lost 3 bases and the V segment lost 3 bases, leaving 5 bases of the junction unmatched. Concerning this clone itself: Antigen specificity is unknown.

Patients with a history of autoimmune disease or on systemic immunosuppression were excluded. This chain uses TRBV7-2 with TRBJ2-2, with TRBD2 matching over 9 bases. The receptor's source is an adult with an advanced solid tumor such as melanoma, head and neck, liver or kidney cancer. The sample was CD4+ or CD8+ T cells sorted from blood, taken in a trial of the OX40 agonist ivuxolimab. The CDR3 sequence is CASSFLTSGYTGELFF. The DNA of the CDR3 is TGTGCCAGCAGCTTCTTGACTAGCGGATACACCGGGGAGCTGTTTTTT.